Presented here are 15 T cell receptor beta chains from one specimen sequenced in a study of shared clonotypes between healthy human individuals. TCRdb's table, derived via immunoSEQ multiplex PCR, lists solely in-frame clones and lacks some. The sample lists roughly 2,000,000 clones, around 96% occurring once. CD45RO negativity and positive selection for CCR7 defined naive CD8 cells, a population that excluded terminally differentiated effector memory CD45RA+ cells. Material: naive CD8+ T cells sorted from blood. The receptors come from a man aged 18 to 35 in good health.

CDR3 loop: CSVDQGWEQYF. CDR3 sequence (DNA): TGCAGCGTTGATCAAGGGTGGGAGCAGTACTTC. The chain carries TRBV29-1 and TRBJ2-7, with D unclear. Germline V gene lookup returns CDR1 SQVTM and CDR2 ANQGSEA. Trimming removed 3 bases at V and 7 bases at J, with 10 bases between. The CDR3 is 11 amino acids.

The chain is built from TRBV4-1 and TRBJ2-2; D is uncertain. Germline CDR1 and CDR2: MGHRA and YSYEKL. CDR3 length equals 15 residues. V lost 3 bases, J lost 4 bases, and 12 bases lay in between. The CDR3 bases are TGCGCCAGCAGCCACAGGCAGTTCGGCACCGGGGAGCTGTTTTTT. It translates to CASSHRQFGTGELFF.

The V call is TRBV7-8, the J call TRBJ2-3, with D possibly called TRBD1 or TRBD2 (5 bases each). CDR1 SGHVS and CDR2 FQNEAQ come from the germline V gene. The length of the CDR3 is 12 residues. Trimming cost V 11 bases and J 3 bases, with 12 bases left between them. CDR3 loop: CASRGATDTQYF. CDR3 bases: TGTGCCTCACGAGGGGCGACAGATACGCAGTATTTT.

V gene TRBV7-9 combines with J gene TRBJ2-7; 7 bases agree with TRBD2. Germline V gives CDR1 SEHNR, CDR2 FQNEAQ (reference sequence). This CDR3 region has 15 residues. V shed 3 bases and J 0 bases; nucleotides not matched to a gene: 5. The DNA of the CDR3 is TGTGCCAGCAGCTTTCTGAGCGGGGACTCCTACGAGCAGTACTTC. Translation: CASSFLSGDSYEQYF.

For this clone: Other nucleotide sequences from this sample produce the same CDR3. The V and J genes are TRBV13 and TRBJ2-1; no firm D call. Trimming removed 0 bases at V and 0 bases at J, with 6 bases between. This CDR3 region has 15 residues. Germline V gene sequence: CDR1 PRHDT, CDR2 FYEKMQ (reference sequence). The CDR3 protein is CASSLGGSSYNEQFF. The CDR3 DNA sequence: TGTGCCAGCAGCTTAGGAGGAAGCTCCTACAATGAGCAGTTCTTC.

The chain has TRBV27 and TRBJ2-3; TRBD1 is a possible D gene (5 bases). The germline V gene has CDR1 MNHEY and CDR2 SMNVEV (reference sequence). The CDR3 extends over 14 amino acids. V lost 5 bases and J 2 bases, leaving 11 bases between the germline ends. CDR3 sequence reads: CASSQRTITDTQYF. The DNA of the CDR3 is TGTGCCAGCAGTCAGAGGACAATCACAGATACGCAGTATTTT.

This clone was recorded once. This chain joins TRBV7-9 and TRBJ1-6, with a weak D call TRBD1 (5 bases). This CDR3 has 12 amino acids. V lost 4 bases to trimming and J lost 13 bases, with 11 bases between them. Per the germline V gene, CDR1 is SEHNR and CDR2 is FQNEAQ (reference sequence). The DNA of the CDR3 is TGTGCCAGCAGCTCCCCGGGGGGGCCCCTCCACTTT. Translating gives CASSSPGGPLHF.

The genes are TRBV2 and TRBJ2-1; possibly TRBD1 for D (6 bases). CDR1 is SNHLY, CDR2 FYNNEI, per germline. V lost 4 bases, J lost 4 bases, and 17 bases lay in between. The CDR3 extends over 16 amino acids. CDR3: CASSGNRVDDYNEQFF. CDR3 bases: TGTGCCAGCAGTGGTAACAGGGTGGATGATTACAATGAGCAGTTCTTC.

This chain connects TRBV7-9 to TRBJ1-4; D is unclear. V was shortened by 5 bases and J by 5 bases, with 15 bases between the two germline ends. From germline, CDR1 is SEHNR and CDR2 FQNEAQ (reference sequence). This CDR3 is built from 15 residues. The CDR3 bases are TGTGCCAGCAGCGCCGATGGGGAGTCAAATGAAAAACTGTTTTTT. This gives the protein CASSADGESNEKLFF.

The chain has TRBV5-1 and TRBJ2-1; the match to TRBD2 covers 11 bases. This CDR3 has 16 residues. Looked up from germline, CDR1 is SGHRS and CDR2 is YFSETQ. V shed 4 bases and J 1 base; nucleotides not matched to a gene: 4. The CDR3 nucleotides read TGCGCCAGCAGCAGGACTAGCGGGCGGTCCTACAATGAGCAGTTCTTC. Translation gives CASSRTSGRSYNEQFF.

The CDR3 coding sequence is TGTGCCACCTCGGGGCAGGGGGCCTACGAGCAGTACTTC. This codes for CATSGQGAYEQYF. The chain has TRBV6-1 and TRBJ2-7, with TRBD1 identical over 7 bases. J gave up 2 bases and V 10 bases, and 8 bases lay outside the gene matches. The CDR3 spans 13 residues. CDR1 is MNHNS and CDR2 is SASEGT in the germline V gene.

CDR3: CASSGRGGDRTYEQYF. In DNA, the CDR3 is TGTGCCAGCAGCGGCAGGGGAGGGGACAGGACCTACGAGCAGTACTTC. The chain uses TRBV9 and TRBJ2-7, with TRBD1 as a possible D gene (8 bases). Germline V lookup: CDR1 SGDLS, CDR2 YYNGEE. The CDR3 has 16 residues. Trimming took off 3 bases at V and 2 bases at J, with 18 bases between the two ends.

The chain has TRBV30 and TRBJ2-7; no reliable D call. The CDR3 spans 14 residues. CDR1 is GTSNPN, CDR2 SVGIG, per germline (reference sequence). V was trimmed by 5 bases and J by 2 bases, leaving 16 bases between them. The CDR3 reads CAWDDGLKTYEQYF. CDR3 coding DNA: TGTGCCTGGGACGACGGGCTGAAAACCTACGAGCAGTACTTC.

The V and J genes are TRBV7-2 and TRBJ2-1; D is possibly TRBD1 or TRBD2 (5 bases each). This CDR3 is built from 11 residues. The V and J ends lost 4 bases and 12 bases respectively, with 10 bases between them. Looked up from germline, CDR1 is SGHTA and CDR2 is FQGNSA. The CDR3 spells CASSYGTPQFF. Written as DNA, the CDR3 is TGTGCCAGCAGCTACGGGACCCCGCAGTTCTTC. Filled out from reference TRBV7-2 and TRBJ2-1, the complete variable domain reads GAGVSQSPSNKVTEKGKDVELRCDPISGHTALYWYRQSLGQGLEFLIYFQGNSAPDKSGLPSDRFSAERTGGSVSTLTIQRTQQEDSAVYLCASSYGTPQFFGPGTRLTVL.

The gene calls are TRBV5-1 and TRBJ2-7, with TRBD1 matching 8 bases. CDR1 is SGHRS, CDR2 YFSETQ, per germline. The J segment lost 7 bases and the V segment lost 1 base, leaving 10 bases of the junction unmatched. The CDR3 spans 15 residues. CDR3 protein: CASSLSETGALEQYF. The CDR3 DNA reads TGCGCCAGCAGCTTGTCTGAGACAGGGGCTCTGGAGCAGTACTTC.